This T cell receptor (beta chain) appears in the sequencing data of a study of shared clonotypes between healthy human individuals. Study background: CD8 memory received one plate per donor, CD8 naive two, CD4 memory three and CD4 naive three.

Study-wide points: Sampling used blood alone; tissue repertoires probably differ. Sequencing depth was expected to influence donor clonotype sharing.

Note on this clone: No antigen is known for it.

The CDR3 spans 11 residues. Germline trimming cut 3 bases from V and 18 bases from J; bases unmatched to any gene: 5. CDR1 and CDR2 from the germline V gene are DFQATT and SNEGSKA (reference sequence). TCRdb keeps only in-frame clones here, not all; method: immunoSEQ multiplex PCR. The table records 2 million to 3 million clones, 93% of them present only once. This TCR was recovered from a man aged 18 to 29 in good health. Some clones in this sample may be carry-over from other donors' samples. Sequencing was performed on naive CD4+ T cells from PBMCs. This sample's subset: CD45RA+ positively selected. J is TRBJ1-6 and V is TRBV20-1; TRBD1 agrees at 10 bases. The CDR3 coding sequence is TGCAGTGCTAGGGGACAGGGGCTATCCCACTTT. It is translated as CSARGQGLSHF.